This note documents a single T cell receptor beta chain sequence. The data originate from a study of T-cell reconstitution after alpha-beta-depleted transplantation in children. This CDR3 comprises 16 residues. The germline gives CDR1 ENHRY, CDR2 SYGVKD. V was shortened by 0 bases and J by 2 bases, with 13 bases between the two germline ends. Construction of the TCRbeta library involved unique molecular identifiers. TCRdb redid the calling of the PCR reads with MiXCR, one entry per CDR3 protein. The sample includes fewer than 550,000 distinct CDR3 sequences, approximately 10% seen only once; the top ten take around 15%.

The sample in question was PBMCs, mostly from graft donor cells, obtained 180 days after TCRalphabeta/CD19-depleted stem cell transplant. This receptor was taken from a female patient aged 2 to 10 who had a stem cell transplant for aplastic anemia, so the T cells may come from the graft donor. The chain links TRBV10-3 to TRBJ1-2; D might be TRBD1 (5 bases). The CDR3 spells CAISESMATGNYGYTF. DNA for the CDR3: TGTGCCATCAGTGAGTCGATGGCAACAGGAAACTATGGCTACACCTTC.